This T cell receptor beta chain was recorded in a study of blood T cell repertoires in COVID-19. About the research overall: Sites in the United States, Italy and Spain provided acute and convalescent COVID-19 samples. T cells, B-cell-depleted T cells, or PBMCs supplied cDNA or gDNA.

Per the original methods: Estimated nucleated cell counts came from reference gene primer amplification. Method: immunoSEQ multiplex PCR; TCRdb's copy keeps in-frame clones and lacks some. Clone size and V and J calls were adopted from that table, with D and trimming inferred from the DNA. The table lists approximately 120,000 clones, around 86% of them singletons, with 5% to 6.5% in the top ten. The J segment lost 9 bases and the V segment lost 4 bases, leaving 7 bases of the junction unmatched. The CDR3 totals 15 residues. The V gene's germline CDR1 is KGHDR and CDR2 SFDVKD. This TCR derives from a human donor in a cohort sampled during active COVID-19. Sequencing input: peripheral blood. V is TRBV24-1 and J is TRBJ2-1; 11 bases match TRBD2. The CDR3 DNA reads as TGTGCCACCAGTGACGCCCGACTAGCGGGAAGTGAGCAGTTCTTC. This codes for CATSDARLAGSEQFF.